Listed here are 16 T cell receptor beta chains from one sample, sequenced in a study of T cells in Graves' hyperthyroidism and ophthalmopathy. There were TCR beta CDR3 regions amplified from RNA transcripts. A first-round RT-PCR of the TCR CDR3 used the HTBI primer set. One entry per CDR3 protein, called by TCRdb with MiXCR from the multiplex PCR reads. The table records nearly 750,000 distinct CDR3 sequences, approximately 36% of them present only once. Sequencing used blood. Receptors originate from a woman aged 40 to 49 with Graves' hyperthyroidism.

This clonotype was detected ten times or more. The CDR3 reads CASSQDAGSRGYTF. The CDR3 nucleotides are TGTGCCAGCAGCCAGGACGCGGGCTCGAGAGGCTACACCTTC. The chain is built from TRBV7-9 and TRBJ1-2, with D uncertain. CDR1 is SEHNR, CDR2 FQNEAQ, per germline (reference sequence). This CDR3 comprises 14 residues. The germline V and J ends were trimmed by 5 bases and 8 bases, with 18 bases remaining between them. Combining the CDR3 with reference TRBV7-9 and TRBJ1-2 gives the whole variable domain DTGVSQNPRHKITKRGQNVTFRCDPISEHNRLYWYRQTLGQGPEFLTYFQNEAQLEKSRLLSDRFSAERPKGSFSTLEIQRTEQGDSAMYLCASSQDAGSRGYTFGSGTRLTVV.

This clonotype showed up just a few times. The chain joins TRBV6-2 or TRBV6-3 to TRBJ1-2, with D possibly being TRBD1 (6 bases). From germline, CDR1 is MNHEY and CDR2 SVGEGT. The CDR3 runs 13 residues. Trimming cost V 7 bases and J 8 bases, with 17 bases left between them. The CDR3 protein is CASTKTGGRGYTF. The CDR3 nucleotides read TGTGCCAGCACCAAAACGGGGGGCCGAGGCTACACCTTC.

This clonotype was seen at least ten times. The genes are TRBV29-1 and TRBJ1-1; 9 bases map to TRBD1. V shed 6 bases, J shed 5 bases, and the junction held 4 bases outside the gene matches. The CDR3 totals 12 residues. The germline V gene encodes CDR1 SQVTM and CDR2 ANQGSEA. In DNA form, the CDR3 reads TGCAGCGTCGGACAGGGGTTGACTGAAGCTTTCTTT. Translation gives CSVGQGLTEAFF.

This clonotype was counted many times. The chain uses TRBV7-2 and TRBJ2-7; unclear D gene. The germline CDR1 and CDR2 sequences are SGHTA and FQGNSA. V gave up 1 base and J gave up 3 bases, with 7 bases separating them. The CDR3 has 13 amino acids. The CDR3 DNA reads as TGTGCCAGCAGCTTAGATCTGAACTACGAGCAGTACTTC. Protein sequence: CASSLDLNYEQYF.

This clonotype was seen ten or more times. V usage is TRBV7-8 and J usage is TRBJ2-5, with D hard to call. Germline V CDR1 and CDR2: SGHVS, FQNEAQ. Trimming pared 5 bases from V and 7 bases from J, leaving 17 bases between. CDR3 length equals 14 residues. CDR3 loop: CASSPPSSRGTQYF. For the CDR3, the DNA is TGTGCCAGCAGCCCCCCGAGCAGCCGAGGGACCCAGTACTTC.

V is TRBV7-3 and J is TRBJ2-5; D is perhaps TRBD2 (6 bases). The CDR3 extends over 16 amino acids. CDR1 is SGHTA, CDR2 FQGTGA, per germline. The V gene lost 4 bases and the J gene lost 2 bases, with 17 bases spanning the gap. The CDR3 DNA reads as TGTGCCAGCAGCTCCGGGACTCACACTGATCAAGAGACCCAGTACTTC. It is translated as CASSSGTHTDQETQYF.

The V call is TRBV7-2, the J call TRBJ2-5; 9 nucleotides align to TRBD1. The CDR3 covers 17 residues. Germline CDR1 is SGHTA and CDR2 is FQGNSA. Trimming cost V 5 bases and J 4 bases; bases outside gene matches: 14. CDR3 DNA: TGTGCCAGCAGCCAAGAGGGCCGGACAGGGGTGATAGAGACCCAGTACTTC. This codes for CASSQEGRTGVIETQYF.

Written as DNA, the CDR3 is TGCGCCAGCAGTGAGTCTCCAACTAAAACCGGGGAGCTGTTTTTT. Its protein product is CASSESPTKTGELFF. This sequence joins TRBV10-1 and TRBJ2-2; unclear D gene. V lost 0 bases, J lost 5 bases, and 10 bases lay in between. CDR3 length: 15 residues. Germline V lookup: CDR1 WNHNN, CDR2 SYGVQD (reference sequence).

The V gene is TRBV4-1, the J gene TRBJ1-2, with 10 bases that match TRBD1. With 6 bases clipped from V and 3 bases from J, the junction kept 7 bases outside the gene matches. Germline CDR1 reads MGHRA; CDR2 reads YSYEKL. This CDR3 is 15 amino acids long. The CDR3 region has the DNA TGCGCCAGCAGGCACCGAGGACAGGGGGACTATGGCTACACCTTC. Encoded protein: CASRHRGQGDYGYTF.

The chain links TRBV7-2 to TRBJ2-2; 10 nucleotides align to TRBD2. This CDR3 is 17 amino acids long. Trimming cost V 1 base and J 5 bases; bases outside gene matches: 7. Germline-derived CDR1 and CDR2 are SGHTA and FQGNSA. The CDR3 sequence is CASSLGSGGARTGELFF. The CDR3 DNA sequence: TGTGCCAGCAGCTTAGGGAGCGGGGGGGCTCGGACCGGGGAGCTGTTTTTT.

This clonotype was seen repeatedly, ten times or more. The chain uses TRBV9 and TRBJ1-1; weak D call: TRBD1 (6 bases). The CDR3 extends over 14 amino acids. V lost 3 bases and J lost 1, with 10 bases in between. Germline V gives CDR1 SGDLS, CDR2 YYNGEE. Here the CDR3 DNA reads TGTGCCAGCAGCGCGGGACACCAGAACACTGAAGCTTTCTTT. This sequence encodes CASSAGHQNTEAFF.

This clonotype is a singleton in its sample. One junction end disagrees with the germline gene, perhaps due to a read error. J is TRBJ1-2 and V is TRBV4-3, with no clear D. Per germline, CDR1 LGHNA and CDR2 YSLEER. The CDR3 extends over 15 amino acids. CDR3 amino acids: CASSQGLGPNYVYTF. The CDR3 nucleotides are TGCGCCAGCAGCCAAGGATTGGGTCCTAACTATGTCTACACCTTC.

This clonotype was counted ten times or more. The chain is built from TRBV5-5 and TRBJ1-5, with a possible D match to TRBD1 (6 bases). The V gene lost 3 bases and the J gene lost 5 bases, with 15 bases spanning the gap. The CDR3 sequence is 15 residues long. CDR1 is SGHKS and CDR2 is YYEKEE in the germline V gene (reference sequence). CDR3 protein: CASSSTGQYYQPQHF. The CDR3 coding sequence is TGTGCCAGCAGCTCGACTGGACAGTATTATCAGCCCCAGCATTTT. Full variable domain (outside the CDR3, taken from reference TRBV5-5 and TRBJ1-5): DAGVTQSPTHLIKTRGQQVTLRCSPISGHKSVSWYQQVLGQGPQFIFQYYEKEERGRGNFPDRFSARQFPNYSSELNVNALLLGDSALYLCASSSTGQYYQPQHFGDGTRLSIL.

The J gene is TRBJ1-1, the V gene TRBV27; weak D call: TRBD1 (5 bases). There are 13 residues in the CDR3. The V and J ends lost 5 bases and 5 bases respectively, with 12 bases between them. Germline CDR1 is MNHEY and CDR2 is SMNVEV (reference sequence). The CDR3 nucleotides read TGTGCCAGCAGTCCATCAGGGTCGACTGAAGCTTTCTTT. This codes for CASSPSGSTEAFF.

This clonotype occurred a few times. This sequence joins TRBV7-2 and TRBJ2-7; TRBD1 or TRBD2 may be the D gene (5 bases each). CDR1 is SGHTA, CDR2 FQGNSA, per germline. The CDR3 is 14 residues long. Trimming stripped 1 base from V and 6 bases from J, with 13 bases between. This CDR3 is CASSLVWQGAEQYF. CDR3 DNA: TGTGCCAGCAGCTTAGTTTGGCAGGGAGCCGAGCAGTACTTC.

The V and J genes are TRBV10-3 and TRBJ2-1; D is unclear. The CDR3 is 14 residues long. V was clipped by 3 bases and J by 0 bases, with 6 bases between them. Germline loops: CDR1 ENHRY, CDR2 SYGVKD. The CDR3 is CAISDLASYNEQFF. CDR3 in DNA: TGTGCCATCAGTGATTTGGCCTCCTACAATGAGCAGTTCTTC.